This T cell receptor (beta chain) was sequenced for a study of cytomegalovirus exposure and HLA in healthy donors. The study, taken as a whole, reports: With further analysis later on, most CMV-associated TCR beta chains appeared HLA-restricted.

This clone was detected a few times. Antigen unknown. A multiplex PCR was run with 60 Vbeta primers and 13 Jbeta primers. This table comes from immunoSEQ multiplex PCR, and its TCRdb copy is limited to in-frame clones, with some not included. The repertoire holds some 140,000 clones, with almost 80% as singletons. The CDR3 has 13 residues. Germline V gene lookup returns CDR1 KGHSH and CDR2 LQKENI. V lost 2 bases to trimming and J lost 6 bases, with 10 bases between them. V gene TRBV18 combines with J gene TRBJ1-2; maybe TRBD1 (5 bases). This clonotype originated in a man between 18 and 35 years old in good health and CMV-seronegative. The sample consisted of PBMCs. Here the CDR3 DNA reads TGTGCCAGCTCACCATGGGGGGGTCATGGCTACACCTTC. As protein: CASSPWGGHGYTF.